This TCR beta chain was observed in a study of blood T cell repertoires in COVID-19. V shed 5 bases, J shed 7 bases, and the junction held 4 bases outside the gene matches. This CDR3 has 14 amino acids. Germline V CDR1 and CDR2: KGHSH, LQKENI. Assay used: immunoSEQ multiplex PCR; TCRdb lists only in-frame clones, some missing. The data contain approximately 270,000 clones, 88% of them singletons. The source material was peripheral blood. The chain links TRBV18 to TRBJ1-5; 11 bases fit TRBD1. The receptor comes from a woman aged 25 to 45 with COVID-19, enrolled during active disease. CDR3 coding DNA: TGTGCCAGCTCAGGGACAGGGGGAGAACAGCCCCAGCATTTT. Translation: CASSGTGGEQPQHF.